This is a list of T cell receptor beta chains from one sample in a study of T cell responses to AZD1222 COVID-19 vaccine. This table comes from immunoSEQ multiplex PCR, and its TCRdb copy is limited to in-frame clones, with some not included. Of 95,000 to 110,000 clones listed, over 85% are singletons. The specimen was peripheral blood, collected on day 0 of AZD1222 vaccination. The receptors originated from an adult in good health. The conserved cysteine and the conserved F or W are not part of the CDR3 here. Fields, in order: CDR3 length, J gene, V gene, CDR3 protein.

11	TRBJ1-2	TRBV11-2	ASSLAGAYGYT
13	TRBJ2-1	TRBV5-1	ASSATSGNTNEQF
15	TRBJ1-6	TRBV7-6	ASSLGGSANYNSPLH
16	TRBJ2-3	TRBV21-1	ASMYCSIAVSRTDTQY
10	TRBJ1-1	TRBV29-1	SVLAVNTEAF
13	TRBJ2-1	TRBV7-9	ASSFRTSGNDEQF
9	TRBJ2-7	TRBV20-1	SAGFGGEQY
12	TRBJ1-1	TRBV18	ASSLSAENTEAF
9	TRBJ2-7	TRBV5-1	ASSSGYEQY
8	TRBJ1-4	TRBV28	ASHKEKLF
11	TRBJ1-2	TRBV19	ASSIKQDYGYT
13	TRBJ2-5	TRBV5-5	ASEELAGARETQY
16	TRBJ2-7	TRBV5-8	ASTTGGVAIEFLTEQY
11	TRBJ2-1	TRBV5-1	ASSLGGYNEQF
14	TRBJ2-2	TRBV18	ASSPLRDYHTGELF
13	TRBJ2-2	TRBV18	ASSPRLPDTGELF
12	TRBJ1-4	TRBV4-2	ASSPTGGDEKLF
10	TRBJ1-2	TRBV5-1	ASSLAGNGYT
11	TRBJ2-7	TRBV28	ASRNPYSYEQY
13	TRBJ1-4	TRBV7-2	ASSFNRGSNEKLF
12	TRBJ2-1	TRBV7-2	ASSLFPLSNEQF
13	TRBJ2-2	TRBV5-1	ASSTGTRSTGELF
12	TRBJ2-7	TRBV7-2	ASSVPGGHYEQY
13	TRBJ2-7	TRBV2	ASSAGLRTNYEQY
13	TRBJ2-3	TRBV25-1	ASSESGLLTDTQY
11	TRBJ2-1	TRBV5-1	ASRGREGHEQF
11	TRBJ2-2	TRBV29-1	SVSPGGTGELF
14	TRBJ2-7	TRBV30	AWSAYLLGPSYEQY
12	TRBJ1-1	TRBV6-5	ASRPAPGNTEAF
11	TRBJ2-7	TRBV10-1	ASSGGYPYEQY
13	TRBJ1-5	TRBV19	ASSISIYSNQPQH
15	TRBJ2-4	TRBV30	AWSALIGTRAKNIQY
10	TRBJ2-7	TRBV6-5	ASSYPERKQY
13	TRBJ2-1	TRBV6-5	ASRPTGQGLYEQF
13	TRBJ2-2	TRBV19	ASSIRQSAPGELF
11	TRBJ2-2	TRBV7-2	ASSTLGAGELF
11	TRBJ2-7	TRBV10-3	AINERQGSEQY
12	TRBJ1-3	TRBV7-2	ASTSLGSGNTIY
14	TRBJ2-1	TRBV7-2	ASSSDGTSGRGWQF
13	TRBJ2-1	TRBV27	ASSLTGTGYMGQF
16	TRBJ2-3	TRBV28	ASSLVPLWSGMSDTQY
13	TRBJ2-6	TRBV6-5	ASSSQESGANVLT
13	TRBJ2-5	TRBV5-5	ASSFYGGRQETQY
13	TRBJ2-7	TRBV5-5	ASSDRRQGSYEQY
11	TRBJ1-1	TRBV5-6	ASSLFGVLAAF
10	TRBJ2-3	TRBV6-5	ASKSIGDTQY
10	TRBJ2-3	TRBV6-5	ASSYSGDTQY
11	TRBJ2-2	TRBV15	ATSRVRAGELF
13	TRBJ1-5	TRBV7-2	ASSPGPYSNQPQH
12	TRBJ1-4	TRBV5-1	ASSSDRGREKLF
13	TRBJ1-3	TRBV9	ASSSRQRERNTIY
13	TRBJ2-5	TRBV7-7	ASSLAGGSQETQY
13	TRBJ1-1	TRBV3-1/TRBV3-2	ASSPSQGNRREAF
11	TRBJ2-1	TRBV6-2/TRBV6-3	ASSYREYNEQF